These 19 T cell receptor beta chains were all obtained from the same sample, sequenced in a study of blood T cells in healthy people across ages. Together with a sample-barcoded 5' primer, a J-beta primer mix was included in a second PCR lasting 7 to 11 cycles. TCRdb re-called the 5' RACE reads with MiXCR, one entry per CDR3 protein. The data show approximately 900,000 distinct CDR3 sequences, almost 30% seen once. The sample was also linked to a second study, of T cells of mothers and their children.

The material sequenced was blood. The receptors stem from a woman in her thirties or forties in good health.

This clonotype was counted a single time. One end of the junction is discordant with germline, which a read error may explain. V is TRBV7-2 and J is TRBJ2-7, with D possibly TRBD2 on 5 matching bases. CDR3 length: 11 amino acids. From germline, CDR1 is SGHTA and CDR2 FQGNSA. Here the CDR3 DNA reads TGTGCCAACAGCCTCCGGGGTGGGCAGTACTTC. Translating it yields CANSLRGGQYF.

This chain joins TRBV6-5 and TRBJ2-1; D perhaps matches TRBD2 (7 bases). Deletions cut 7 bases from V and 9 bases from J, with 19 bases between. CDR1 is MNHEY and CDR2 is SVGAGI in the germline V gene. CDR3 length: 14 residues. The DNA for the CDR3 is TGTGCCAGCACCGAAGGGGGACTATTCGGTGAGCAGTTCTTC. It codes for CASTEGGLFGEQFF.

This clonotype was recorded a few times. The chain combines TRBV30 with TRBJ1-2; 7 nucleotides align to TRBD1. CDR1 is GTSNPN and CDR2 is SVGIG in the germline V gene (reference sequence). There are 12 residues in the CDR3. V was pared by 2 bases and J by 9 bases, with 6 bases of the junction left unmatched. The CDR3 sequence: CAWSPGGSSYTF. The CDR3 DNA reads TGTGCCTGGAGTCCAGGGGGGTCCAGCTACACCTTC.

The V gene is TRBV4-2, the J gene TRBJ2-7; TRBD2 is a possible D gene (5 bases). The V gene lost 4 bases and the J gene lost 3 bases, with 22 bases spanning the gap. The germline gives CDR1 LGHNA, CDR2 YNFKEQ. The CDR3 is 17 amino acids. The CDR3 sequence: CASSPSPGGERGYEQYF. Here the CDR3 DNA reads TGTGCCAGCAGCCCATCACCGGGCGGAGAACGGGGCTACGAGCAGTACTTC.

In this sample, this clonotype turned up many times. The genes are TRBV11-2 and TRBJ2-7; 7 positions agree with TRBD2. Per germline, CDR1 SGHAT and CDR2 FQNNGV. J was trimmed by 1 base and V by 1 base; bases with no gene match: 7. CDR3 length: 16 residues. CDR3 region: CASSLAWGGGSYEQYF. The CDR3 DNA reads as TGTGCCAGCAGCTTAGCTTGGGGCGGGGGATCCTACGAGCAGTACTTC.

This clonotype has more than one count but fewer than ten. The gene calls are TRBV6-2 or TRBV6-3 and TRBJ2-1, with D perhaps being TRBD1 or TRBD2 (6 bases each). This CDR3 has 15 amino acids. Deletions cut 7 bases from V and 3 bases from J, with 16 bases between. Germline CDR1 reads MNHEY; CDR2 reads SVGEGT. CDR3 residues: CASTQAGGLYNEQFF. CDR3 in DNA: TGTGCCAGCACCCAAGCCGGGGGCCTCTACAATGAGCAGTTCTTC.

The CDR3 nucleotides read TGTGCCATCAGTCCCGGGACAGCGAACACCGGGGAGCTGTTTTTT. Its translation: CAISPGTANTGELFF. V and J are TRBV10-3 and TRBJ2-2, with 7 bases identical to TRBD1. Germline assignment: CDR1 ENHRY and CDR2 SYGVKD. The V segment lost 5 bases and the J segment 0 bases; nucleotides outside the gene matches: 3. This CDR3 is built from 15 residues.

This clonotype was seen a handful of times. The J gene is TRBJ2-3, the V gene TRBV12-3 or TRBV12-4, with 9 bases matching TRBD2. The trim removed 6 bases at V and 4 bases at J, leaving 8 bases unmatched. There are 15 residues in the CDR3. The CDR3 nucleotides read TGTGCCAGCAGGAATCTAGCGGGGCGGTCAGATACGCAGTATTTT. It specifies CASRNLAGRSDTQYF.

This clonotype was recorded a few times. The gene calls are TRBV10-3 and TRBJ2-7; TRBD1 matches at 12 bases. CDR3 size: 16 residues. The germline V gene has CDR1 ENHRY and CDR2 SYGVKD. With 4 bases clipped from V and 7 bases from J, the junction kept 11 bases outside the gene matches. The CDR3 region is CAISGSRGTGGGEQYF. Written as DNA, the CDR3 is TGTGCCATCAGTGGATCACGGGGGACAGGGGGCGGGGAGCAGTACTTC.

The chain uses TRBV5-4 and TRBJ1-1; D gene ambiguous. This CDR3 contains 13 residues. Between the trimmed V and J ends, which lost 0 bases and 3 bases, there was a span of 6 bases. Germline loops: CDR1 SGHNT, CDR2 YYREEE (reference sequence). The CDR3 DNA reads TGTGCCAGCAGCTTGGTGGCAGACACTGAAGCTTTCTTT. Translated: CASSLVADTEAFF.

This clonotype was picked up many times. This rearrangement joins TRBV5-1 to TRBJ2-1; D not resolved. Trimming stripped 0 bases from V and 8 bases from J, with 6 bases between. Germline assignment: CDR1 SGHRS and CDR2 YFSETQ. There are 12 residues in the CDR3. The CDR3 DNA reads TGCGCCAGCAGCTTGGGTGATGATGAGCAGTTCTTC. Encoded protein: CASSLGDDEQFF.

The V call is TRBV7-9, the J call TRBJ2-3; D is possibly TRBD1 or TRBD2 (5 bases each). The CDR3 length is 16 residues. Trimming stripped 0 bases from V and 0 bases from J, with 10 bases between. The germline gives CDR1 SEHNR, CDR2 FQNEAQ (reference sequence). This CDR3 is CASSLAPWDSTDTQYF. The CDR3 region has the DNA TGTGCCAGCAGCTTAGCCCCGTGGGACAGCACAGATACGCAGTATTTT.

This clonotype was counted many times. DNA of the CDR3: TGTGCCAGCAGCTCCGGACAGGGTAACACCGGGGAGCTGTTTTTT. This translates into CASSSGQGNTGELFF. The chain joins TRBV12-3 or TRBV12-4 to TRBJ2-2; TRBD1 matches at 8 bases. The V segment lost 6 bases and the J segment 2 bases; nucleotides outside the gene matches: 5. CDR3 length: 15 residues.

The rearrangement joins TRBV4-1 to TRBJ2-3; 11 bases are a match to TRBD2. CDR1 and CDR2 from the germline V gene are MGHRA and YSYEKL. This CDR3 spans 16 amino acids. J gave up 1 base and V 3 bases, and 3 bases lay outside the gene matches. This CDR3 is CASSQTLAGGTDTQYF. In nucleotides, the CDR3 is TGCGCCAGCAGCCAGACACTAGCGGGGGGCACAGATACGCAGTATTTT.

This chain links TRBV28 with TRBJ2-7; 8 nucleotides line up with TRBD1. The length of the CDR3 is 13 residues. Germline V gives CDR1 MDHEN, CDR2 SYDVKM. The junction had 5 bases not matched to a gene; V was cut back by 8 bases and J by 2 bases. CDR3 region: CASVPGQAYEQYF. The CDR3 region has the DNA TGTGCCAGCGTCCCGGGACAGGCCTACGAGCAGTACTTC. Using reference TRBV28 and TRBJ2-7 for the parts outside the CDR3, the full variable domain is DVKVTQSSRYLVKRTGEKVFLECVQDMDHENMFWYRQDPGLGLRLIYFSYDVKMKEKGDIPEGYSVSREKKERFSLILESASTNQTSMYLCASVPGQAYEQYFGPGTRLTVT.

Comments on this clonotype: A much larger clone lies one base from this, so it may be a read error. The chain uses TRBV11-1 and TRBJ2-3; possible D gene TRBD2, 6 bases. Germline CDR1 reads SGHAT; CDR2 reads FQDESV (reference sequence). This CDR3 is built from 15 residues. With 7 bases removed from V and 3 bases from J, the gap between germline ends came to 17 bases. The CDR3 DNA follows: TGTGCCAGCAACCCACTGGCAGGGAGGACAGATACGCAGTATTTT. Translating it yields CASNPLAGRTDTQYF.

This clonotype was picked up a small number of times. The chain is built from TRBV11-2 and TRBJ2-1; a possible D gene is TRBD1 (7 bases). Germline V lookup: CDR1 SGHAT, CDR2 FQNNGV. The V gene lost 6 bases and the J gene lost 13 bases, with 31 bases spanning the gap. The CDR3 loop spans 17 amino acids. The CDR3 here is CASRRIRGQGDQETQFF. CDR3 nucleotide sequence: TGTGCCAGCAGGCGCATTCGGGGGCAGGGGGACCAAGAGACCCAGTTCTTC.

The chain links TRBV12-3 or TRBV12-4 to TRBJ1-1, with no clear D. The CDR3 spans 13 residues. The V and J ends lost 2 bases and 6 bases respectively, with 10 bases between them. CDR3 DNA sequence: TGTGCCAGCAGTTTACGAAAGGTGGCTGAAGCTTTCTTT. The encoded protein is CASSLRKVAEAFF.

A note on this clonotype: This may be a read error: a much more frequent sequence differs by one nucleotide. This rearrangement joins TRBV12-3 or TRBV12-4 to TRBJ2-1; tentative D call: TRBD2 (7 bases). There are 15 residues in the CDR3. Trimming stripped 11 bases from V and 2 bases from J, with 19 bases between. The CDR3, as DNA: TGTGCCGGCACCCCTCGGGGGGCCACCTACAATGAGCAGTTCTTC. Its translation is CAGTPRGATYNEQFF.